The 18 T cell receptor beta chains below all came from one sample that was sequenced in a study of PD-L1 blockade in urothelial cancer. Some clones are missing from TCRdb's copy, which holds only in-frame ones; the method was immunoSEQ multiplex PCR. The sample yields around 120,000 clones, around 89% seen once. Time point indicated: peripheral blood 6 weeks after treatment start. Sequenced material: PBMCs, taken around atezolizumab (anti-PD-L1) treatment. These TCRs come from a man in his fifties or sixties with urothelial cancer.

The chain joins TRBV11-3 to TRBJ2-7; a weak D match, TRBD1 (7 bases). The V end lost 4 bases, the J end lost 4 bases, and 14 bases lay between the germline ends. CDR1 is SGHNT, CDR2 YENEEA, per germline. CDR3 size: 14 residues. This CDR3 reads CASSSTGRLYEQYF. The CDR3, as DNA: TGTGCCAGCAGCTCGACAGGGAGGCTTTACGAGCAGTACTTC.

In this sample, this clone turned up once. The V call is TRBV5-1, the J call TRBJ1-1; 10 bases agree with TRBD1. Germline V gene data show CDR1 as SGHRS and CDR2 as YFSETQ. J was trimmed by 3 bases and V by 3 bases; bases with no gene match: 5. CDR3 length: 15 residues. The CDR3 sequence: CASSSTGTGDTEAFF. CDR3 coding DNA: TGCGCCAGCAGCTCGACCGGGACAGGGGACACTGAAGCTTTCTTT.

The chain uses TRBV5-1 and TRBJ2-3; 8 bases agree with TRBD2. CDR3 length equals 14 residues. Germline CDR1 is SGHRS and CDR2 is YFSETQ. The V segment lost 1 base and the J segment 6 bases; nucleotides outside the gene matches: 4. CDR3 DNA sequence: TGCGCCAGCAGCTTGAGCGGGAGTGGGGATACGCAGTATTTT. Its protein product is CASSLSGSGDTQYF. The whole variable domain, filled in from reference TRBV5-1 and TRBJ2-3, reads KAGVTQTPRYLIKTRGQQVTLSCSPISGHRSVSWYQQTPGQGLQFLFEYFSETQRNKGNFPGRFSGRQFSNSRSEMNVSTLELGDSALYLCASSLSGSGDTQYFGPGTRLTVL.

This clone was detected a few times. The CDR3 DNA follows: TGTGCCAGCAGTCCCCGGGACAGGGCCGGGGAGACCCAGTACTTC. Encoded protein: CASSPRDRAGETQYF. The chain links TRBV6-5 to TRBJ2-5; 9 bases match TRBD1. Germline assignment: CDR1 MNHEY and CDR2 SVGAGI. The CDR3 spans 15 residues. V trimming: 5 bases; J trimming: 5 bases; junction bases outside the gene matches: 9.

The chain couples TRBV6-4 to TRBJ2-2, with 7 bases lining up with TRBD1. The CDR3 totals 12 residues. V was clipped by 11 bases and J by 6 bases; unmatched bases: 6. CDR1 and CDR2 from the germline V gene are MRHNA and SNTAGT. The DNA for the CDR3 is TGTGCCCGGATAAGGGGGCCCGGGGAGCTGTTTTTT. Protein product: CARIRGPGELFF.

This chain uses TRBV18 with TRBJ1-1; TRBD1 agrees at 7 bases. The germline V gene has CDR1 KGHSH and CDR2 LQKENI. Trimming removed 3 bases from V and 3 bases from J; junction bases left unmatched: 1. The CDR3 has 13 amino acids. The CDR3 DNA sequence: TGTGCCAGCTCACCCCAGGGGGACACTGAAGCTTTCTTT. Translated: CASSPQGDTEAFF.

For the CDR3, the DNA is TGTGCCAGCTCCCGACAGGGGCTTCTATCTTCCGAGCAGTACTTC. This translates into CASSRQGLLSSEQYF. The V and J genes are TRBV18 and TRBJ2-7, with 8 bases that match TRBD1. CDR1 and CDR2 from the germline V gene are KGHSH and LQKENI. The ends lost 6 bases at V and 6 bases at J; junction bases unmatched: 13. This CDR3 has 15 residues.

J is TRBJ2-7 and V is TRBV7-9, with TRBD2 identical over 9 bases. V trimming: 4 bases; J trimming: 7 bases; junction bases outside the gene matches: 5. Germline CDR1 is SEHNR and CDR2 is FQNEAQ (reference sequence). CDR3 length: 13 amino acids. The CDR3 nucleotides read TGTGCCAGCAGCTCCGGACTAGCGCGGGAGCAGTACTTC. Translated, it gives CASSSGLAREQYF.

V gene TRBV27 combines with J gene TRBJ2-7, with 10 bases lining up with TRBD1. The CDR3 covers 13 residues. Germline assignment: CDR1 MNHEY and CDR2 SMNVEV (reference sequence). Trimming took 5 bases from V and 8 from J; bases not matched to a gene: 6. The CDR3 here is CASSRDRGLKQYF. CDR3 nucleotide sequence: TGTGCCAGCAGTCGGGACAGGGGCCTCAAGCAGTACTTC.

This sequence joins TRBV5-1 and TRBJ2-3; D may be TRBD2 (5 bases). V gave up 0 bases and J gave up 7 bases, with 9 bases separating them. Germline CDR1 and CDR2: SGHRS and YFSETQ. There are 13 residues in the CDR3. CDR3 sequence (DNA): TGCGCCAGCAGCTTGGGCGGGCGGAATACGCAGTATTTT. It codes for CASSLGGRNTQYF.

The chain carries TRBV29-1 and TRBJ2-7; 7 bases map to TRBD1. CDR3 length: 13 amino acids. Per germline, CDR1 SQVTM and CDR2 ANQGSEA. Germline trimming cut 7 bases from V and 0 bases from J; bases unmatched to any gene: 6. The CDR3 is CSAFTGASYEQYF. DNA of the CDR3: TGCAGCGCCTTCACAGGGGCCTCCTACGAGCAGTACTTC.

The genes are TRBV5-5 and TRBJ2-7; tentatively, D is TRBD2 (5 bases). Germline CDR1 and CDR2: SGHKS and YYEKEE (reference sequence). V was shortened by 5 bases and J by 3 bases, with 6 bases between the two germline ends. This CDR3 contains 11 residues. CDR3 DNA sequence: TGTGCCAGCAGGACTAACTACGAGCAGTACTTC. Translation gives CASRTNYEQYF.

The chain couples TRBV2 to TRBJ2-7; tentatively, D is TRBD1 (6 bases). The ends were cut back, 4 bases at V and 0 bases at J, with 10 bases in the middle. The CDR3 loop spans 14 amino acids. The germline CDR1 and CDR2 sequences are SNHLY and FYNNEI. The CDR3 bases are TGTGCCAGCAGTGCGACAGGCAGCTCCTACGAGCAGTACTTC. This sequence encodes CASSATGSSYEQYF.

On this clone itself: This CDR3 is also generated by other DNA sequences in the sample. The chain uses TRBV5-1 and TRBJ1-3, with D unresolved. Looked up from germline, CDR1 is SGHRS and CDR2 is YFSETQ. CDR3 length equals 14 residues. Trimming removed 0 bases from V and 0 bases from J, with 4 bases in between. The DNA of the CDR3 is TGCGCCAGCAGCTTGGATATCTCTGGAAACACCATATATTTT. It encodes CASSLDISGNTIYF.

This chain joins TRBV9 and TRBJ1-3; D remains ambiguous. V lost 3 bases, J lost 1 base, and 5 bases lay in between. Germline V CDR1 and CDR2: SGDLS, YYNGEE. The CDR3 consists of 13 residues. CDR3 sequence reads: CASSGASGNTIYF. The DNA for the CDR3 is TGTGCCAGCAGCGGGGCTTCTGGAAACACCATATATTTT.

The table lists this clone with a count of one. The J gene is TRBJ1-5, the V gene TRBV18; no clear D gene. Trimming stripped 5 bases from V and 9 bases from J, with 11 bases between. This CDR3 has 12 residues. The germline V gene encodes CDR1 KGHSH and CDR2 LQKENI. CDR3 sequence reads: CASSSSLSPQHF. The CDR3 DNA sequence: TGTGCCAGCTCATCCAGTCTTTCGCCCCAGCATTTT.

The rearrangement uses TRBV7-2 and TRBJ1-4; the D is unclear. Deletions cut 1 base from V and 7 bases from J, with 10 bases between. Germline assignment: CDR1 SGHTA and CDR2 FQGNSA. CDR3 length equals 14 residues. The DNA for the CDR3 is TGTGCCAGCAGCTTAGATTCTTACGGTGAAAAACTGTTTTTT. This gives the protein CASSLDSYGEKLFF. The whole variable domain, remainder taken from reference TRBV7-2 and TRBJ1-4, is GAGVSQSPSNKVTEKGKDVELRCDPISGHTALYWYRQSLGQGLEFLIYFQGNSAPDKSGLPSDRFSAERTGGSVSTLTIQRTQQEDSAVYLCASSLDSYGEKLFFGSGTQLSVL.

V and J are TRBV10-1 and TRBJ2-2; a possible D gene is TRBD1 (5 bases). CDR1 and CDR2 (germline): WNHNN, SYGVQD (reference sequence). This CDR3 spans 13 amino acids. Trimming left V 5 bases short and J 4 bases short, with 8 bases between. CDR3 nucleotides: TGCGCCAGCAGTAAGGACATCACCGGGGAGCTGTTTTTT. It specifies CASSKDITGELFF.